These 8 T cell receptor beta chains share one sample of origin, sequenced in a study of T cell responses to AZD1222 COVID-19 vaccine. Method: immunoSEQ multiplex PCR; TCRdb's copy keeps in-frame clones and lacks some. This sample yields 100,000 to 150,000 clones, of which about nine tenths are seen a single time; 6.9% belongs to the top ten. Sample: peripheral blood, taken on day 0 of AZD1222 vaccination. The receptors come from an adult in good health.

The V call is TRBV7-2, the J call TRBJ2-7; 11 positions match TRBD1. Germline trimming cut 5 bases from V and 7 bases from J; bases unmatched to any gene: 10. This CDR3 is 15 amino acids long. The germline CDR1 and CDR2 sequences are SGHTA and FQGNSA. CDR3 in DNA: TGTGCCAGCAGCACCCTGGGACAGGGGGAGGTAGAGCAGTACTTC. This translates into CASSTLGQGEVEQYF.

V and J are TRBV6-5 and TRBJ1-2; D possibly corresponds to TRBD1 (5 bases). V gave up 2 bases and J gave up 0 bases, with 10 bases separating them. The CDR3 is 15 amino acids. Per germline, CDR1 MNHEY and CDR2 SVGAGI. CDR3 coding DNA: TGTGCCAGCAGTTACAAGGGGCGCGCTAACTATGGCTACACCTTC. Translated: CASSYKGRANYGYTF.

The CDR3 bases are TGTGCCAGCAGTTTCAGGTCTGGAAACACCATATATTTT. This gives the protein CASSFRSGNTIYF. The gene calls are TRBV27 and TRBJ1-3, with no clear D. V gave up 3 bases and J gave up 1 base, with 4 bases separating them. CDR3 length: 13 amino acids. Germline CDR1 MNHEY, CDR2 SMNVEV (reference sequence).

This chain connects TRBV24-1 to TRBJ2-1; D unclear. Per the germline V gene, CDR1 is KGHDR and CDR2 is SFDVKD. The germline V and J ends were trimmed by 1 base and 5 bases, with 5 bases remaining between them. This CDR3 is built from 13 residues. The CDR3 protein is CATSDLPNNEQFF. In DNA form, the CDR3 reads TGTGCCACCAGTGATTTACCCAACAATGAGCAGTTCTTC.

The chain uses TRBV27 and TRBJ1-2, with 7 bases lining up with TRBD1. This CDR3 is built from 14 residues. J lost 3 bases, V lost 5 bases, and 6 bases had no gene match. CDR1 and CDR2 from the germline V gene are MNHEY and SMNVEV (reference sequence). The CDR3 loop is CASSLSGGDYGYTF. CDR3 sequence (DNA): TGTGCCAGCAGTCTCTCAGGGGGGGACTATGGCTACACCTTC.

This sequence joins TRBV27 and TRBJ2-5; no reliable D call. Germline V gives CDR1 MNHEY, CDR2 SMNVEV (reference sequence). The CDR3 has 15 residues. V gave up 0 bases and J gave up 0 bases, with 8 bases separating them. CDR3 sequence (DNA): TGTGCCAGCAGTTTATCGATGGGGAACCAAGAGACCCAGTACTTC. It is translated as CASSLSMGNQETQYF.

The chain links TRBV6-2 or TRBV6-3 to TRBJ2-3; 10 bases are shared with TRBD1. The CDR3 consists of 16 residues. Trimming at V came to 5 bases and at J to 6 bases, leaving 11 bases not matched to a gene. CDR1 MNHEY and CDR2 SVGEGT come from the germline V gene. CDR3 in amino acids: CASSAPPGQGFDTQYF. In DNA form, the CDR3 reads TGTGCCAGCAGTGCCCCTCCGGGACAGGGGTTCGATACGCAGTATTTT.

J is TRBJ1-4 and V is TRBV18; TRBD1 is a possible D gene (5 bases). Trimming shortened V by 2 bases and J by 6 bases, and 7 bases separated the two germline ends. This CDR3 comprises 13 residues. CDR1 and CDR2 (germline): KGHSH, LQKENI. The CDR3 loop is CASSPGAYEKLFF. CDR3 nucleotides: TGTGCCAGCTCACCAGGGGCCTATGAAAAACTGTTTTTT.